This TCR beta chain is drawn from a study of OX40 agonist ivuxolimab in advanced cancers. Here immunoSEQ multiplex PCR was the method, and the copy in TCRdb shows in-frame clones only, minus some. This table has 60,000 to 80,000 clones, about 81% appearing once. The CDR3 contains 12 residues. With 10 bases removed from V and 3 bases from J, the gap between germline ends came to 12 bases. The chain has TRBV23-1 and TRBJ1-2; TRBD1 might be the D (6 bases). TRBV23-1 has ORF status, its function being uncertain. The sequenced sample was CD4+ or CD8+ T cells sorted from blood, obtained in a trial of the OX40 agonist ivuxolimab. This receptor was identified in an adult with an advanced solid tumor such as melanoma, head and neck, liver or kidney cancer. The CDR3 spells CAKGGIDYGYTF. The CDR3 nucleotides read TGCGCCAAGGGGGGCATCGACTATGGCTACACCTTC.